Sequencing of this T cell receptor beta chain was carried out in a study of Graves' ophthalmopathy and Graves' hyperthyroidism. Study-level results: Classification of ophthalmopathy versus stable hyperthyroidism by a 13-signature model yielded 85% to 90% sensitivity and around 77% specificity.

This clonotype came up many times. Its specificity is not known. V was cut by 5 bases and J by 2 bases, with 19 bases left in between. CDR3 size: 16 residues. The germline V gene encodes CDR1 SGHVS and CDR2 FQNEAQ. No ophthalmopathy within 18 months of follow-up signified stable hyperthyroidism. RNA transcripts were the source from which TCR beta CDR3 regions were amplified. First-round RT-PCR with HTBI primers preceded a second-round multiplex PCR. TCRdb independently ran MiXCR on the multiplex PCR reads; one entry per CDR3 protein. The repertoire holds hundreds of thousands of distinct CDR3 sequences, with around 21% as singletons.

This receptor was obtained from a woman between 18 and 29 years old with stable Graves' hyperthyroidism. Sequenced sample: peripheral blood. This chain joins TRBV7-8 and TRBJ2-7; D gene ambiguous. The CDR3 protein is CASSQQNVQVTYEQYF. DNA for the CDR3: TGTGCCAGCAGCCAACAAAACGTGCAGGTCACCTACGAGCAGTACTTC.